This passage covers 18 T cell receptor beta chains from one sample sequenced in a study of T cells after yellow fever vaccination. TCRdb re-derived calls from the 5' RACE reads in MiXCR, one entry per CDR3 protein. The profile shows approximately 300,000 distinct CDR3 sequences, around 7.3% of them singletons. This specimen consisted of PBMCs, obtained roughly 47 days after the first yellow fever vaccination. The receptors were sampled from a man between 18 and 35 years old who received the YFV17D yellow fever vaccine.

CDR3 in DNA: TGCAGTGCCAACCGGGACAGGGGGCAAAACCAAGAGACCCAGTACTTC. Its protein is CSANRDRGQNQETQYF. This rearrangement joins TRBV20-1 to TRBJ2-5, with 12 positions matching TRBD1. The CDR3 covers 16 residues. Germline trimming cut 6 bases from V and 0 bases from J; bases unmatched to any gene: 8. The V gene's germline CDR1 is DFQATT and CDR2 SNEGSKA (reference sequence).

This clonotype was seen ten or more times. The genes are TRBV7-2 and TRBJ2-3; D is ambiguous. CDR1 and CDR2 (germline): SGHTA, FQGNSA. The length of the CDR3 is 13 residues. Trimming took 0 bases from V and 4 from J, leaving 5 bases between them. CDR3 bases: TGTGCCAGCAGCTTAGCAGGGCCAGATACGCAGTATTTT. It is translated as CASSLAGPDTQYF.

There are many counts of this clonotype. The V call is TRBV4-3, the J call TRBJ2-6; D unresolved. The CDR3 has 16 amino acids. V lost 0 bases, J lost 0 bases, and 6 bases lay in between. CDR1 and CDR2 from the germline V gene are LGHNA and YSLEER. The CDR3 loop reads CASSQESASGANVLTF. In DNA, the CDR3 is TGCGCCAGCAGCCAAGAGTCCGCCTCTGGGGCCAACGTCCTGACTTTC.

This clonotype was counted at least ten times. V and J are TRBV6-4 and TRBJ2-3, with 8 bases aligning to TRBD2. Per the germline V gene, CDR1 is MRHNA and CDR2 is SNTAGT. After removal of 3 bases from V and 1 base from J, the junction contained 3 bases not matched to a gene. The CDR3 spans 15 residues. CDR3 loop: CASSEGSGGTDTQYF. Written as DNA, the CDR3 is TGTGCCAGCAGTGAGGGTAGCGGGGGCACAGATACGCAGTATTTT.

This clonotype was observed a few times. This rearrangement joins TRBV5-6 to TRBJ1-2; D gene ambiguous. Germline V gene lookup returns CDR1 SGHDT and CDR2 YYEEEE. V lost 1 base and J 3 bases, leaving 7 bases between the germline ends. The CDR3 is 13 residues long. The CDR3 sequence is CASSLTLHYGYTF. CDR3 coding DNA: TGTGCCAGCAGCTTGACACTCCACTATGGCTACACCTTC.

This clonotype has only a few counts. The chain uses TRBV20-1 and TRBJ2-7; 8 bases line up with TRBD1. CDR1 and CDR2 (germline): DFQATT, SNEGSKA (reference sequence). The CDR3 totals 12 residues. The V gene end was trimmed by 5 bases and the J gene end by 7 bases; junction bases not matched to a gene: 7. The CDR3 spells CSAWNRGTEQYF. The CDR3 DNA is TGCAGTGCTTGGAACAGGGGGACAGAGCAGTACTTC.

This chain links TRBV5-4 with TRBJ2-5; D might be TRBD2 (5 bases). The V gene lost 5 bases and the J gene lost 5 bases, with 16 bases spanning the gap. The germline CDR1 and CDR2 sequences are SGHNT and YYREEE (reference sequence). CDR3 size: 14 residues. The CDR3 DNA follows: TGTGCCAGCAGGGTTGAGGGATATTTGGAGACCCAGTACTTC. Encoded protein: CASRVEGYLETQYF.

This clonotype has a handful of counts. The chain links TRBV20-1 to TRBJ2-1; no firm D call. The CDR3 runs 11 residues. Trimming shortened V by 4 bases and J by 5 bases, and 6 bases separated the two germline ends. In germline, CDR1 is DFQATT, CDR2 SNEGSKA (reference sequence). The chain's CDR3 is CSAKRHNEQFF. In DNA, the CDR3 is TGCAGTGCTAAACGGCACAATGAGCAGTTCTTC.

The chain employs TRBV5-8 and TRBJ2-3; 7 bases match TRBD1. V shed 4 bases and J 4 bases; nucleotides not matched to a gene: 3. The CDR3 is 13 residues long. Looked up from germline, CDR1 is SGHTS and CDR2 is YDEGEE. The CDR3 nucleotides read TGTGCCAGCAGCCGACAGGGAGCAGATACGCAGTATTTT. This codes for CASSRQGADTQYF.

The CDR3 here is CASSGALPPEETQYF. The CDR3 nucleotides read TGCGCCAGCAGCGGGGCACTACCACCAGAGGAGACCCAGTACTTC. This rearrangement joins TRBV5-1 to TRBJ2-5, with D possibly being TRBD1 (5 bases). The germline gives CDR1 SGHRS, CDR2 YFSETQ. V dropped 4 bases and J dropped 5 bases, with 18 bases sitting between them. The CDR3 loop spans 15 amino acids. The entire variable domain, with the rest obtained from reference TRBV5-1 and TRBJ2-5, is as follows: KAGVTQTPRYLIKTRGQQVTLSCSPISGHRSVSWYQQTPGQGLQFLFEYFSETQRNKGNFPGRFSGRQFSNSRSEMNVSTLELGDSALYLCASSGALPPEETQYFGPGTRLLVL.

This clonotype turned up a few times. The chain recombines TRBV4-2 with TRBJ1-3; D ambiguous. CDR1 LGHNA and CDR2 YNFKEQ come from the germline V gene. The length of the CDR3 is 15 residues. V lost 4 bases, J lost 4 bases, and 14 bases lay in between. Here the CDR3 reads CASSLTPGSGNTIYF. DNA of the CDR3: TGTGCCAGCAGCCTGACCCCGGGTTCCGGAAACACCATATATTTT.

This clonotype came up a few times. The rearrangement uses TRBV28 and TRBJ2-7; 7 bases agree with TRBD2. Germline values: CDR1 MDHEN, CDR2 SYDVKM. With 4 bases clipped from V and 3 bases from J, the junction kept 3 bases outside the gene matches. This CDR3 region has 13 residues. CDR3: CASSSGLNYEQYV. For the CDR3, the DNA is TGTGCCAGCAGTTCGGGACTAAACTACGAGCAGTACGTC.

In its sample, this clonotype was seen a few times. The chain links TRBV12-3 or TRBV12-4 to TRBJ1-2, with 7 bases matching TRBD1. This CDR3 has 14 amino acids. With 6 bases clipped from V and 4 bases from J, the junction kept 8 bases outside the gene matches. Written as DNA, the CDR3 is TGTGCCAGCAGGTTGAGAGGGGGCAGCTATGGCTACACCTTC. Protein: CASRLRGGSYGYTF.

The genes are TRBV3-1 and TRBJ1-2; maybe TRBD1 (5 bases). Germline CDR1 LGHDT, CDR2 YNNKEL (reference sequence). Trimming took 0 bases from V and 5 from J, leaving 10 bases between them. CDR3 length: 14 amino acids. The CDR3 sequence is CASSQDRRVYGYTF. In DNA form, the CDR3 reads TGTGCCAGCAGCCAAGATCGCAGGGTGTATGGCTACACCTTC. Full variable domain (remainder filled in from reference TRBV3-1 and TRBJ1-2): DTAVSQTPKYLVTQMGNDKSIKCEQNLGHDTMYWYKQDSKKFLKIMFSYNNKELIINETVPNRFSPKSPDKAHLNLHINSLELGDSAVYFCASSQDRRVYGYTFGSGTRLTVV.

This sequence joins TRBV4-2 and TRBJ1-3; 7 bases match TRBD1. Germline-derived CDR1 and CDR2 are LGHNA and YNFKEQ. With 0 bases clipped from V and 2 bases from J, the junction kept 4 bases outside the gene matches. The CDR3 contains 16 residues. The CDR3 region is CASSQDPGQTGNTIYF. In nucleotides, the CDR3 is TGTGCCAGCAGCCAAGATCCGGGACAGACTGGAAACACCATATATTTT.

The chain is built from TRBV7-3 and TRBJ2-2; D is tentatively TRBD1 or TRBD2 (6 bases each). CDR1 and CDR2 from the germline V gene are SGHTA and FQGTGA. The CDR3 has 16 residues. The V end was cut by 5 bases, the J end by 4 bases, with 17 bases between. Here the CDR3 reads CASSAFVGGTTGELFF. The CDR3 DNA follows: TGTGCCAGCAGCGCCTTTGTGGGGGGCACCACCGGGGAGCTGTTTTTT. The full variable domain, its missing parts supplied by reference TRBV7-3 and TRBJ2-2, is GAGVSQTPSNKVTEKGKYVELRCDPISGHTALYWYRQSLGQGPEFLIYFQGTGAADDSGLPNDRFFAVRPEGSVSTLKIQRTERGDSAVYLCASSAFVGGTTGELFFGEGSRLTVL.

This clonotype has just a few counts. V gene TRBV5-1 combines with J gene TRBJ1-2; 9 bases match TRBD1. J was trimmed by 9 bases and V by 3 bases; bases with no gene match: 9. The CDR3 extends over 14 amino acids. The V gene's germline CDR1 is SGHRS and CDR2 YFSETQ. DNA for the CDR3: TGCGCCAGCAGCTCGACTGGACAGGGGAGAAGCTACACCTTC. It codes for CASSSTGQGRSYTF.

This clonotype has only a few counts. This chain connects TRBV7-3 to TRBJ2-1; D remains ambiguous. V was shortened by 0 bases and J by 7 bases, with 4 bases between the two germline ends. CDR3 length: 12 amino acids. Germline V gene data show CDR1 as SGHTA and CDR2 as FQGTGA. CDR3 residues: CASSLTSNEQFF. CDR3 coding DNA: TGTGCCAGCAGCTTAACTTCTAATGAGCAGTTCTTC.